This paragraph reports one T cell receptor beta chain. The CDR3 length is 12 residues. CDR1 and CDR2 (germline): MNHEY, SVGAGI. V was trimmed by 7 bases and J by 4 bases, leaving 8 bases between them. Only in-frame clones appear in the TCRdb table, and some are missing; sequencing was by immunoSEQ multiplex PCR. The sample yields around 280,000 clones, around 87% seen once. The data are from a study of blood T cell repertoires in COVID-19. The source material was peripheral blood. The V call is TRBV6-5, the J call TRBJ2-4, with a weak D call TRBD1 (5 bases). This clonotype was sampled from a woman aged 45-60 years who had recovered from COVID-19. The CDR3 here is CASTQGKNIQYF. In nucleotides, the CDR3 is TGTGCCAGCACCCAGGGAAAAAACATTCAGTACTTC.